Only a few counts were recorded for the clone carrying this TCR beta chain. Antigen specificity is unknown. TCRdb reprocessed the RT-PCR reads with MiXCR, giving one entry per CDR3 protein. The repertoire holds around 300,000 distinct CDR3 sequences, with around 20% as singletons. The CDR3 length is 16 residues. Germline values: CDR1 MGHRA, CDR2 YSYEKL. Trimming took 4 bases from V and 5 from J; bases not matched to a gene: 9. This specimen comes from a study of response to subunit inactivated influenza vaccine. Overall study results and limits: Authors proposed each seasonal influenza vaccination draws in few new T cells.

This chain uses TRBV4-1 with TRBJ1-4; 8 bases line up with TRBD1. This material consisted of PBMCs from blood, taken about 20 months after vaccination. This clonotype originated in a man between 50 and 75 years old who received an inactivated influenza vaccine. The CDR3 sequence: CASSPFPGQENEKLFF. The CDR3 DNA reads as TGCGCCAGCAGCCCTTTTCCGGGACAGGAGAATGAAAAACTGTTTTTT.